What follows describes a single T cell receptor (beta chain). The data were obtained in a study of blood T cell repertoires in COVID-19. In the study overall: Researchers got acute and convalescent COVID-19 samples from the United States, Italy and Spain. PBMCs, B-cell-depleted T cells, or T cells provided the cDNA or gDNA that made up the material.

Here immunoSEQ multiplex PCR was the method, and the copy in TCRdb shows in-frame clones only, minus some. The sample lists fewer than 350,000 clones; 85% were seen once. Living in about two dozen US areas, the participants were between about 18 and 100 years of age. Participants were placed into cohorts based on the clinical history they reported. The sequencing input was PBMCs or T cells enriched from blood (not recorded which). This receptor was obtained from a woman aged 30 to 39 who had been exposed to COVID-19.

CDR3 in DNA: TGCGCCAGCAGCCAAGAGGGTGGGCTAGCGGGGGGGCCTAAGGGCACAGATACGCAGTATTTT. This codes for CASSQEGGLAGGPKGTDTQYF. This rearrangement joins TRBV4-1 to TRBJ2-3, with 12 bases aligning to TRBD2. The CDR3 extends over 21 amino acids. With 0 bases clipped from V and 1 base from J, the junction kept 14 bases outside the gene matches. Per germline, CDR1 MGHRA and CDR2 YSYEKL.